A single sample gave rise to the 27 T cell receptor beta chains below, sequenced in a study of blood T cells in healthy people across ages. A second roughly 6 to 12 cycle PCR used barcoded and J-beta primers. TCRdb re-called the 5' RACE reads through MiXCR, storing one row per CDR3 protein. The sample holds under 750,000 distinct CDR3 sequences, less than 60% seen once. Sequencing was carried out using blood. These TCRs come from an older man in good health.

This clonotype was seen at least ten times. The V gene is TRBV27, the J gene TRBJ2-7; maybe TRBD2 (6 bases). Trimming removed 5 bases from V and 6 bases from J, with 20 bases in between. CDR1 MNHEY and CDR2 SMNVEV come from the germline V gene (reference sequence). The CDR3 extends over 15 amino acids. This CDR3 reads CASSPAGDFRFEQYF. The CDR3 nucleotides are TGTGCCAGCAGTCCCGCCGGGGACTTCAGATTCGAGCAGTACTTC.

The gene calls are TRBV9 and TRBJ2-5; maybe TRBD2 (5 bases). The V end was cut by 3 bases, the J end by 1 base, with 13 bases between. Germline CDR1 is SGDLS and CDR2 is YYNGEE. The CDR3 extends over 15 amino acids. The CDR3 here is CASSGFGVTQETQYF. As DNA, the CDR3 is TGTGCCAGCAGCGGCTTCGGGGTAACCCAAGAGACCCAGTACTTC.

This chain uses TRBV12-3 or TRBV12-4 with TRBJ2-5, with 11 nucleotides matching TRBD2. The CDR3 consists of 16 residues. J was trimmed by 5 bases and V by 4 bases; bases with no gene match: 9. Here the CDR3 reads CASSSTSGTRQETQYF. CDR3 DNA: TGTGCCAGCAGTTCGACTAGCGGGACGCGTCAGGAGACCCAGTACTTC.

The chain has TRBV20-1 and TRBJ1-1; 11 bases line up with TRBD1. After removal of 0 bases from V and 4 bases from J, the junction contained 4 bases not matched to a gene. Per germline, CDR1 DFQATT and CDR2 SNEGSKA (reference sequence). The CDR3 spans 15 residues. CDR3 bases: TGCAGTGCTAGAGATTCCGGGACAGGGGGCACTGAAGCTTTCTTT. Its protein product is CSARDSGTGGTEAFF.

The table lists this clonotype with a few counts. This sequence joins TRBV21-1 and TRBJ2-7; the table assigns TRBD2, which was not confirmed against the DNA. TRBV21-1 is tagged as a pseudogene. This CDR3 is built from 13 residues. The CDR3 DNA follows: TGTGCCAGGGGAGGGGAAACGATGGGCGAGCAGTACTTC. Its translation: CARGGETMGEQYF.

This clonotype was found many times. At one of its ends the junction is not consistent with the germline gene, which may arise from a read error. The chain carries TRBV6-6 and TRBJ2-7; no clear D. The CDR3 runs 13 residues. Germline assignment: CDR1 MNHNY and CDR2 SVGAGI (reference sequence). CDR3 loop: CASSDSRFYEQYF. CDR3 sequence (DNA): TGTGCCAGCAGTGACTCCCGGTTCTACGAGCAGTACTTC.

The CDR3 is CIPGGLAHETQYF. The DNA for the CDR3 is TGCATCCCGGGGGGACTAGCCCATGAGACCCAGTACTTC. This chain joins TRBV20-1 and TRBJ2-5; 9 bases align to TRBD2. This CDR3 contains 13 residues. CDR1 is DFQATT, CDR2 SNEGSKA, per germline (reference sequence).

This clonotype has a count of ten or more. The chain has TRBV6-6 and TRBJ1-5, with 7 bases that match TRBD1. CDR3 length equals 15 residues. CDR1 and CDR2 (germline): MNHNY, SVGAGI (reference sequence). V lost 0 bases and J lost 4; bases outside the gene matches: 3. CDR3: CASSYSGTANQPQHF. DNA of the CDR3: TGTGCCAGCAGTTACTCAGGGACAGCGAATCAGCCCCAGCATTTT.

The gene calls are TRBV5-1 and TRBJ2-1; 7 bases are a match to TRBD2. Germline values: CDR1 SGHRS, CDR2 YFSETQ. J lost 6 bases, V lost 0 bases, and 12 bases had no gene match. The CDR3 contains 17 residues. Here the CDR3 reads CASSLATPGLHLNEQFF. Written as DNA, the CDR3 is TGCGCCAGCAGCTTGGCCACCCCGGGACTACACCTCAATGAGCAGTTCTTC.

This clonotype came up a few times. The chain employs TRBV4-1 and TRBJ2-7; possibly TRBD1 for D (5 bases). CDR3 size: 15 residues. CDR1 and CDR2 (germline): MGHRA, YSYEKL. Trimming left V 1 base short and J 2 bases short, with 12 bases between. This CDR3 is CASSQVGARTYEQYF. CDR3 nucleotide sequence: TGCGCCAGCAGCCAAGTAGGGGCCAGGACCTACGAGCAGTACTTC.

This chain links TRBV20-1 with TRBJ1-5; tentative D call: TRBD1 (5 bases). Germline V gene sequence: CDR1 DFQATT, CDR2 SNEGSKA (reference sequence). There are 16 residues in the CDR3. The V gene lost 3 bases and the J gene lost 8 bases, with 23 bases spanning the gap. CDR3 sequence reads: CSASRDRTSFLEPQHF. The CDR3 nucleotides are TGCAGTGCTAGTAGGGACCGTACATCATTTTTGGAGCCCCAGCATTTT.

The chain has TRBV12-3 or TRBV12-4 and TRBJ1-2, with 9 bases identical to TRBD1. V lost 5 bases to trimming and J lost 6 bases; unmatched junction nucleotides: 7. The CDR3 contains 14 residues. The CDR3 bases are TGTGCCAGCAGTCCTAGTCGGGACAGGGATGGCTACACCTTC. Its translation is CASSPSRDRDGYTF.

The chain recombines TRBV7-2 with TRBJ2-1; 10 nucleotides line up with TRBD2. CDR3 length: 18 residues. Germline loops: CDR1 SGHTA, CDR2 FQGNSA. Trimming took 5 bases from V and 4 from J; bases not matched to a gene: 14. This CDR3 is CASSADLAGVYPYNEQFF. For the CDR3, the DNA is TGTGCCAGCAGCGCCGACCTAGCGGGAGTTTACCCATACAATGAGCAGTTCTTC.

The chain is built from TRBV20-1 and TRBJ2-1, with 9 bases lining up with TRBD1. Germline assignment: CDR1 DFQATT and CDR2 SNEGSKA (reference sequence). The CDR3 is 16 residues long. V lost 5 bases, J lost 6 bases, and 14 bases stayed unmatched. CDR3 protein: CSAAGPGQGRPNEQFF. CDR3 DNA sequence: TGCAGTGCTGCCGGCCCGGGACAGGGAAGACCCAATGAGCAGTTCTTC.

Ten or more counts support this clonotype. This could be a read error, since a much larger clone is one nucleotide away. The gene calls are TRBV20-1 and TRBJ2-5; either TRBD1 or TRBD2 may supply D (5 bases each). Trimming left V 2 bases short and J 11 bases short, with 18 bases between. CDR3 length: 13 amino acids. Germline-derived CDR1 and CDR2 are DFQATT and SNEGSKA (reference sequence). The CDR3 is CSARISGRNEQYF. Here the CDR3 DNA reads TGCAGTGCTAGAATATCGGGGCGGAATGAGCAGTACTTC.

The sample holds a few counts of this clonotype. This rearrangement joins TRBV14 to TRBJ1-4; a weak D match, TRBD1 (6 bases). Germline CDR1 is SGHDN and CDR2 is FVKESK. This CDR3 is 15 amino acids long. V lost 3 bases and J lost 5, with 13 bases in between. The CDR3 loop reads CASSQGTWLNEKLFF. As DNA, the CDR3 is TGTGCCAGCAGCCAGGGGACATGGCTAAATGAAAAACTGTTTTTT.

Worth noting for this clonotype: The junction does not match germline at one end; this may be a read error. The chain links TRBV10-3 to TRBJ1-5, with D perhaps matching TRBD1 (5 bases). Germline lookup yields CDR1 ENHRY and CDR2 SYGVKD. This CDR3 contains 18 residues. The CDR3 DNA reads TGCGCCATCAGTGAGTCGAGGACACCCGAGGGGAGGAATCAGCCCCAGCATTTT. It yields the protein CAISESRTPEGRNQPQHF.

This chain links TRBV20-1 with TRBJ2-5, with D maybe TRBD2 (7 bases). Germline V gene data show CDR1 as DFQATT and CDR2 as SNEGSKA (reference sequence). V was clipped by 6 bases and J by 2 bases, with 16 bases between them. The CDR3 has 14 residues. CDR3 nucleotides: TGCAGTGCCCCGGCGGGGGCGGCGCAAGAGACCCAGTACTTC. This codes for CSAPAGAAQETQYF.

This chain links TRBV6-5 with TRBJ1-3; a possible D gene is TRBD1 (6 bases). CDR1 and CDR2 (germline): MNHEY, SVGAGI. The CDR3 covers 14 residues. V gave up 11 bases and J gave up 0 bases, with 14 bases separating them. CDR3 sequence (DNA): TGTGCCTCGCGAAGGGGGGCCTCTGGAAACACCATATATTTT. The encoded protein is CASRRGASGNTIYF.

This clonotype was recorded a few times. This chain connects TRBV7-2 to TRBJ1-2, with D uncertain. The CDR3 runs 16 residues. V lost 0 bases, J lost 5 bases, and 16 bases lay in between. Per germline, CDR1 SGHTA and CDR2 FQGNSA. The CDR3 reads CASSLASNPAAYGYTF. The CDR3, as DNA: TGTGCCAGCAGCTTAGCGTCGAACCCAGCGGCGTATGGCTACACCTTC.

The genes are TRBV7-2 and TRBJ2-3; 8 nucleotides match TRBD2. The CDR3 contains 15 residues. V shed 1 base and J 4 bases; nucleotides not matched to a gene: 4. Germline V gene data show CDR1 as SGHTA and CDR2 as FQGNSA. CDR3 DNA sequence: TGTGCCAGCAGCTTAGACGGACTAGCTCCAGATACGCAGTATTTT. It specifies CASSLDGLAPDTQYF.

The rearrangement links TRBV27 to TRBJ1-1; D not resolved. In germline, CDR1 is MNHEY, CDR2 SMNVEV (reference sequence). The CDR3 is 14 amino acids. V dropped 3 bases and J dropped 3 bases, with 11 bases sitting between them. CDR3 nucleotides: TGTGCCAGCAGTTTTGCGACGGCAGACACTGAAGCTTTCTTT. Protein: CASSFATADTEAFF.

J is TRBJ1-2 and V is TRBV18; no clear D. This CDR3 is built from 14 residues. V was cut by 2 bases and J by 5 bases, with 12 bases left in between. Germline CDR1 is KGHSH and CDR2 is LQKENI. CDR3 loop: CASSPGEPLYGYTF. The CDR3 DNA sequence: TGTGCCAGCTCACCAGGAGAGCCTTTATATGGCTACACCTTC.

This chain uses TRBV20-1 with TRBJ1-2, with TRBD1 identical over 9 bases. V trimming: 5 bases; J trimming: 8 bases; junction bases outside the gene matches: 15. The CDR3 totals 15 residues. Germline CDR1 DFQATT, CDR2 SNEGSKA (reference sequence). CDR3 DNA sequence: TGCAGTGCTCACCAACCTCCCGGGACAGGGACCGGCTACACCTTC. As protein: CSAHQPPGTGTGYTF.

V usage is TRBV4-2 and J usage is TRBJ1-1; 8 bases line up with TRBD1. Germline V gene lookup returns CDR1 LGHNA and CDR2 YNFKEQ. This CDR3 has 16 residues. V dropped 4 bases and J dropped 4; count of bases not matched to a gene: 11. The CDR3 sequence: CASSRPAVQGGTEAFF. DNA for the CDR3: TGTGCCAGCAGCCGCCCTGCGGTACAGGGGGGCACTGAAGCTTTCTTT.

Here the CDR3 reads CASSQGASTDTQYF. In nucleotides, the CDR3 is TGCGCCAGCAGCCAAGGGGCTAGCACAGATACGCAGTATTTT. V is TRBV4-3 and J is TRBJ2-3; no clear D gene. In germline, CDR1 is LGHNA, CDR2 YSLEER. The CDR3 runs 14 residues. Trimming removed 1 base from V and 0 bases from J, with 5 bases in between.

The sample holds a few counts of this clonotype. The chain joins TRBV7-9 to TRBJ2-1; D unresolved. This CDR3 is 19 amino acids long. The germline V gene has CDR1 SEHNR and CDR2 FQNEAQ (reference sequence). V was clipped by 5 bases and J by 4 bases, with 27 bases between them. The CDR3 reads CASSQIVGQGRTFYNEQFF. The CDR3 DNA sequence: TGTGCCAGCAGCCAAATTGTGGGTCAAGGCCGAACCTTTTACAATGAGCAGTTCTTC.